The 8 T cell receptor beta chains given below trace back to one sample, sequenced in a study of T-cell reconstitution after alpha-beta-depleted transplantation in children (dated by TCRdb to the mid-2010s). Sample treatment or condition, as interpreted from the label and publication: allogeneic hematopoietic cell transplantation with graft depleted of TCRalphabeta T cells and CD19 B cells. Libraries were constructed by PCR. The data were produced on an Illumina HiSeq 2500. TCR library preparation used molecular barcoding, with unique molecular identifiers applied to normalize quantification of the TCRbeta repertoire. TCRdb redid the processing of the public reads, applying fastp at Q25 and MiXCR, and retained in-frame beta chains. One record per CDR3 amino acid sequence lists the most common genes and DNA. Here the sample has about 110,000 distinct CDR3 sequences; approximately 6% occur a single time. The ten largest make up roughly 24% of the sample.

Specimen: PBMCs, mostly from graft donor cells, collected 360 days after TCRalphabeta/CD19-depleted stem cell transplant. These receptors were collected from a male patient aged 2-15 years who had a stem cell transplant for acute lymphoblastic leukemia, so the T cells may come from the graft donor.

This clonotype showed up many times. The chain carries TRBV28 and TRBJ2-1; 8 nucleotides align to TRBD2. The CDR3 consists of 15 residues. Germline CDR1 reads MDHEN; CDR2 reads SYDVKM. V gave up 2 bases and J gave up 8 bases; unmatched junction bases: 8. The CDR3 bases are TGTGCCAGCAGTTTAACGAGCGGGAGAAGGGATGAGCAGTTCTTC. Its protein is CASSLTSGRRDEQFF.

This clonotype has just one count. This chain connects TRBV4-3 to TRBJ2-7, with 7 bases lining up with TRBD1. In germline, CDR1 is LGHNA, CDR2 YSLEER. J was trimmed by 4 bases and V by 0 bases; bases with no gene match: 3. The CDR3 length is 14 residues. For the CDR3, the DNA is TGCGCCAGCAGCCAAGATTTCAGGGGGTACGAGCAGTACTTC. Encoded protein: CASSQDFRGYEQYF.

The chain carries TRBV5-1 and TRBJ2-2; no firm D call. The germline CDR1 and CDR2 sequences are SGHRS and YFSETQ. With 4 bases removed from V and 3 bases from J, the gap between germline ends came to 13 bases. The CDR3 consists of 15 residues. The CDR3 DNA follows: TGCGCCAGCAGCCGACTCTACTCCGACACCGGGGAGCTGTTTTTT. It translates to CASSRLYSDTGELFF.

This chain connects TRBV13 to TRBJ2-7; D remains unclear. The CDR3 has 13 amino acids. Per the germline V gene, CDR1 is PRHDT and CDR2 is FYEKMQ (reference sequence). Deletions cut 5 bases from V and 0 bases from J, with 8 bases between. CDR3 sequence reads: CASSPPLSYEQYF. The CDR3 nucleotides read TGTGCCAGCAGCCCACCCCTCTCCTACGAGCAGTACTTC.

The chain has TRBV5-6 and TRBJ2-7, with 10 nucleotides matching TRBD2. CDR3 size: 14 residues. Germline V lookup: CDR1 SGHDT, CDR2 YYEEEE. Germline trimming cut 6 bases from V and 7 bases from J; bases unmatched to any gene: 10. The CDR3: CASTWTSGSWEQYF. In nucleotides, the CDR3 is TGTGCCAGCACCTGGACTAGCGGATCTTGGGAGCAGTACTTC.

The J gene is TRBJ1-4, the V gene TRBV12-3 or TRBV12-4, with 9 bases fitting TRBD1. Germline trimming cut 6 bases from V and 5 bases from J; bases unmatched to any gene: 7. The CDR3 is 15 amino acids. Here the CDR3 DNA reads TGTGCCAGCAGACCTCCGGGACAGGGAAATGAAAAACTGTTTTTT. Encoded protein: CASRPPGQGNEKLFF.

In its sample, this clonotype was seen many times. CDR3 nucleotide sequence: TGCGCCAGCAGCCAATTCCCGGGACTGAACACCGGGGAGCTGTTTTTT. Encoded protein: CASSQFPGLNTGELFF. V gene TRBV4-3 combines with J gene TRBJ2-2; D possibly corresponds to TRBD2 (6 bases). The germline gives CDR1 LGHNA, CDR2 YSLEER. CDR3 size: 16 residues. V was trimmed by 2 bases and J by 1 base, leaving 11 bases between them.

This clonotype was counted at least ten times. J is TRBJ2-3 and V is TRBV6-5, with D possibly TRBD1 on 6 matching bases. CDR1 is MNHEY, CDR2 SVGAGI, per germline. V lost 5 bases, J lost 1 base, and 16 bases lay in between. This CDR3 spans 16 amino acids. The CDR3: CASSTNRAPGTDTQYF. CDR3 DNA: TGTGCCAGCAGTACCAACAGGGCCCCCGGCACAGATACGCAGTATTTT.